The present TCR beta chain was sequenced within a study of post-analysis software for immune sequencing data. A word on this clonotype: Its antigen is as yet unknown. Possible read error: a much larger clone is one base away.

The library was made from cDNA and included unique molecular identifiers. TCRdb analysed the PCR reads with MiXCR anew, one entry per CDR3 protein. The table shows a few hundred thousand distinct CDR3 sequences, with approximately 34% occurring only once. Study results and caveats: People with multiple sclerosis had a significantly lower normalized Chao1 diversity than controls did. Comparison of patients with controls showed roughly five TRBV segments more frequent in patients, TRBV5-6, TRBV5-1 and TRBV20-1 among them.

Per germline, CDR1 ENHRY and CDR2 SYGVKD. CDR3 length equals 13 residues. V lost 8 bases to trimming and J lost 6 bases; unmatched junction nucleotides: 7. The material sequenced was blood. The TCR originated in a girl aged 5 to 17 with multiple sclerosis. The chain has TRBV10-3 and TRBJ1-2; 9 positions match TRBD1. The CDR3 DNA sequence: TGTGCCATCGGCCTACAGGGGGCCCATGGCTACACCTTC. Protein: CAIGLQGAHGYTF.